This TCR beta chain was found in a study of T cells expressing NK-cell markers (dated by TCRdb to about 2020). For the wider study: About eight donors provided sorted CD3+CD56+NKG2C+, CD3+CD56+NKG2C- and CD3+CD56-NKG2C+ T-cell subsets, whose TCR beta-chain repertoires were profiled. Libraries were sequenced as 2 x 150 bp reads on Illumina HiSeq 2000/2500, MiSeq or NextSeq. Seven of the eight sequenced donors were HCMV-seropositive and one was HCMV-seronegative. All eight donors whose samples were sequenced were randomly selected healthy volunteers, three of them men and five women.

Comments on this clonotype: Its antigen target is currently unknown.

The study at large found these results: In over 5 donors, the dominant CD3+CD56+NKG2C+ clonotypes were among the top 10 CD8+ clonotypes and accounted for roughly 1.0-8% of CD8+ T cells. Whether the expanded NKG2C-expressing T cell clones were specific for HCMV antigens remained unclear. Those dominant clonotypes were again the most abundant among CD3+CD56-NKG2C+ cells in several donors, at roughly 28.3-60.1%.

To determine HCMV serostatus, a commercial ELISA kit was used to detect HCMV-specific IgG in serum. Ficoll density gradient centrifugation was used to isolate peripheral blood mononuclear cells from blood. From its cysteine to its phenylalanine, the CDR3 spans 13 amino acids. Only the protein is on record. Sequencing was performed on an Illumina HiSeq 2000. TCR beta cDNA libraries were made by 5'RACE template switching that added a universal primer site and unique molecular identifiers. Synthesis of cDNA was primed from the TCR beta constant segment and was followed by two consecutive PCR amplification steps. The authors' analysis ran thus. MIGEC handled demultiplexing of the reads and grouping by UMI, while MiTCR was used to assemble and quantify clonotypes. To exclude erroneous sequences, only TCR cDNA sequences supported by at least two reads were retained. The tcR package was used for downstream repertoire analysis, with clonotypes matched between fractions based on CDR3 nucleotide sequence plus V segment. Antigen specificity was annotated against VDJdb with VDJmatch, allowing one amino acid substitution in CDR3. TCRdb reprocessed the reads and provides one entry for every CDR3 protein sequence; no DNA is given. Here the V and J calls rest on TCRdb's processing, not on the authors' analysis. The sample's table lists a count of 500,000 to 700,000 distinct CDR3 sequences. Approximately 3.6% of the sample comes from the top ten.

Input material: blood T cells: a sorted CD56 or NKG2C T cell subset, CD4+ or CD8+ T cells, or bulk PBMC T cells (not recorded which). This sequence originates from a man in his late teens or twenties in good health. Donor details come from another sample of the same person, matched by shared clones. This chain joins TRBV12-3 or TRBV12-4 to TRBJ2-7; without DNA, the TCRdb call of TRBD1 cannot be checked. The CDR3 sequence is CASRRDGSYEQYF.